The 9 T cell receptor beta chains in this list originate from one sample, sequenced in a study of post-analysis software for immune sequencing data. The library was made from cDNA and included unique molecular identifiers. TCRdb processed the PCR reads anew with MiXCR; each CDR3 protein has one entry. The sample holds about 260,000 distinct CDR3 sequences, about 40% seen once. Their antigens are not known. Overall study results and limits: Elevated frequency relative to controls characterized four or five TRBV segments in patients, TRBV5-6, TRBV5-1 and TRBV20-1 among them.

The sequenced material came from blood. All receptors come from a girl aged 10 to 17 with multiple sclerosis.

DNA for the CDR3: TGTGCCTGGAGTGCGGGACTAGCGGAAGTCTACGAGCAGTACTTC. Amino acids: CAWSAGLAEVYEQYF. V gene TRBV30 combines with J gene TRBJ2-7; 11 bases map to TRBD2. Trimming cost V 1 base and J 3 bases; bases outside gene matches: 5. This CDR3 comprises 15 residues. CDR1 and CDR2 from the germline V gene are GTSNPN and SVGIG (reference sequence).

In its sample, this clonotype was seen a few times. This may come from a read error, since a much larger clone is one base off. The V call is TRBV15, the J call TRBJ1-1, with unresolved D. CDR1 is LNHNV, CDR2 YYDKDF, per germline (reference sequence). The CDR3 is made up of 17 amino acids. CDR3 sequence reads: CVTSIALRVSRDTEAFF. The CDR3 coding sequence is TGTGTCACCAGTATAGCCCTGAGGGTGAGCCGGGACACTGAAGCTTTCTTT.

The chain has TRBV4-2 and TRBJ2-1, with TRBD2 identical over 13 bases. This CDR3 region has 20 residues. The trim removed 1 base at V and 0 bases at J, leaving 9 bases unmatched. Looked up from germline, CDR1 is LGHNA and CDR2 is YNFKEQ. In DNA, the CDR3 is TGTGCCAGCAGCCAAGTGGTGGGACTAGCGGGATTAGCCTCCTACAATGAGCAGTTCTTC. Its translation is CASSQVVGLAGLASYNEQFF.

This clonotype was detected many times. V gene TRBV2 combines with J gene TRBJ1-5; 11 bases line up with TRBD1. This CDR3 comprises 13 residues. V gave up 6 bases and J gave up 7 bases; unmatched junction bases: 2. From germline, CDR1 is SNHLY and CDR2 FYNNEI. The CDR3 protein is CASRGQGEQPQHF. Here the CDR3 DNA reads TGTGCCAGCAGGGGACAGGGGGAACAGCCCCAGCATTTT.

V and J are TRBV6-1 and TRBJ2-2; TRBD2 agrees at 11 bases. Germline CDR1 and CDR2: MNHNS and SASEGT. The CDR3 length is 16 residues. V shed 6 bases, J shed 6 bases, and the junction held 9 bases outside the gene matches. CDR3 amino acids: CASRSLAGGGPGELFF. The DNA of the CDR3 is TGTGCCAGCAGGAGTCTAGCGGGGGGAGGACCCGGGGAGCTGTTTTTT.

There are many counts of this clonotype. The genes are TRBV4-2 and TRBJ1-2; D ambiguous. CDR1 and CDR2 (germline): LGHNA, YNFKEQ. V was pared by 3 bases and J by 6 bases, with 8 bases between. The CDR3 extends over 12 amino acids. For the CDR3, the DNA is TGTGCCAGCAGCCAGGGAGGGAATGGCTACACCTTC. Its protein product is CASSQGGNGYTF.

The gene calls are TRBV12-3 or TRBV12-4 and TRBJ2-1; TRBD2 might be the D (6 bases). This CDR3 comprises 15 residues. V lost 6 bases and J 5 bases, leaving 17 bases between the germline ends. The CDR3: CASSTTSKPNNEQFF. The CDR3 coding sequence is TGTGCCAGCAGCACCACTAGCAAACCGAACAATGAGCAGTTCTTC.

A word on this clonotype: A much larger clone sits a single nucleotide away, making a read error possible. The rearrangement links TRBV7-9 to TRBJ1-4; D may be TRBD1 (5 bases). The CDR3 length is 14 residues. V lost 4 bases, J lost 4 bases, and 10 bases lay in between. Germline-derived CDR1 and CDR2 are SEHNR and FQNEAQ (reference sequence). CDR3 protein: CASSCGTLNEKLFF. Written as DNA, the CDR3 is TGTGCCAGCAGCTGTGGGACTCTTAATGAAAAACTGTTTTTT.

This clonotype was recorded a few times. J is TRBJ2-3 and V is TRBV7-9; 8 bases map to TRBD2. Germline V gene data show CDR1 as SEHNR and CDR2 as FQNEAQ (reference sequence). V trimming: 6 bases; J trimming: 2 bases; junction bases outside the gene matches: 10. The CDR3 is made up of 16 amino acids. The CDR3 region has the DNA TGTGCCAGCAGGTCGACTAGCGCAGAAAACACAGATACGCAGTATTTT. Protein product: CASRSTSAENTDTQYF.